A selection of T cell receptor beta chains follows, all from one sample in a study of vaccination effects on CD4 cells after COVID-19. Antigen specificity for these receptors is unknown. This table comes from immunoSEQ multiplex PCR, and its TCRdb copy is limited to in-frame clones, with some not included. The sample carries about 58,000 clones, about 80% recorded once. Sequenced here: CD4+ T cells from PBMCs cultured without peptide, sampled before COVID-19 vaccination. These receptors came from a human donor who received a COVID-19 vaccine. Each CDR3 is given with its conserved first and last residue. A D gene is named only where the DNA matches it firmly. A row's size may be missing; if present it is once, few, many or a size class.

CASSIFIWGNEQFF,TGTGCCAGTAGTATTTTTATCTGGGGGAATGAGCAGTTCTTC,TRBV19,NA,TRBJ2-1,NA,14
CASSDTQGGIESQHF,TGTGCCAGCAGTGACACTCAGGGCGGCATCGAGTCCCAGCATTTT,TRBV6-1,NA,TRBJ1-5,NA,15
CASSLGRRDRVDGYTF,TGTGCCAGCAGCCTGGGGCGCCGGGACAGGGTCGATGGCTACACCTTC,TRBV5-6,once,TRBJ1-2,TRBD1,16
CASSLNTDNYGYTF,TGCGCCAGCAGCTTGAATACGGATAACTATGGCTACACCTTC,TRBV5-1,NA,TRBJ1-2,NA,14
CASSKRQGTNTGELFF,TGTGCCAGCAGCAAACGACAGGGTACGAACACCGGGGAGCTGTTTTTT,TRBV7-6,NA,TRBJ2-2,TRBD1,16
CASSSGTGRDGYTF,TGCGCCAGCAGCTCCGGGACAGGGAGGGATGGCTACACCTTC,TRBV5-1,NA,TRBJ1-2,TRBD1,14
CASRGEGTGLAFF,TGTGCCAGCAGAGGTGAAGGGACAGGATTAGCTTTCTTT,TRBV2,NA,TRBJ1-1,TRBD1,13
CASSYASSGVGETQYF,TGTGCCAGCAGCTATGCCTCTAGCGGGGTAGGGGAGACCCAGTACTTC,TRBV5-4,NA,TRBJ2-5,TRBD2,16
CASSLTATNVQGGELFF,TGTGCCAGCAGCTTAACGGCGACAAATGTTCAGGGCGGGGAGCTGTTTTTT,TRBV7-3,few,TRBJ2-2,NA,17
CAISESGVHPLNTEAFF,TGTGCCATCAGTGAGAGCGGCGTCCACCCATTAAACACTGAAGCTTTCTTT,TRBV10-3,NA,TRBJ1-1,NA,17
CASTGEPLGYGYTF,TGTGCCAGTACCGGAGAGCCGTTAGGCTATGGCTACACCTTC,TRBV19,NA,TRBJ1-2,NA,14
CASSSGGGGKNIQYF,TGTGCCAGCAGTTCGGGGGGCGGAGGCAAAAACATTCAGTACTTC,TRBV27,NA,TRBJ2-4,NA,15
CASSELEWQETQYF,TGTGCCAGCAGTGAATTGGAGTGGCAAGAGACCCAGTACTTC,TRBV25-1,NA,TRBJ2-5,NA,14
CASSVLGQFYGYTF,TGTGCCAGCAGCGTACTGGGACAGTTTTATGGCTACACCTTC,TRBV7-9,NA,TRBJ1-2,TRBD1,14
CASSSLPSNNEQFF,TGTGCCAGCAGCTCCCTCCCGAGTAACAATGAGCAGTTCTTC,TRBV7-9,NA,TRBJ2-1,NA,14
CASSSYPPGQGDWNTEAFF,TGCGCCAGCAGCTCGTACCCTCCGGGACAGGGAGATTGGAACACTGAAGCTTTCTTT,TRBV5-1,few,TRBJ1-1,TRBD1,19
CASSPDRNANSPLHF,TGTGCCAGCAGCCCAGACAGAAACGCGAATTCACCCCTCCACTTT,TRBV7-2,NA,TRBJ1-6,NA,15
CASSRGPQNTEAFF,TGTGCCAGCTCACGTGGACCGCAGAACACTGAAGCTTTCTTT,TRBV18,NA,TRBJ1-1,NA,14
CASSEGGGPGDTQYF,TGTGCCAGCAGTGAAGGTGGCGGGCCAGGGGATACGCAGTATTTT,TRBV6-1,few,TRBJ2-3,NA,15
CAWRSTGIGPLHF,TGTGCCTGGAGATCCACAGGCATCGGACCCCTCCACTTT,TRBV30,NA,TRBJ1-6,NA,13
CASSPPSREAFF,TGTGCCAGCAGCCCCCCTTCCCGTGAAGCTTTCTTT,TRBV3-1/TRBV3-2,NA,TRBJ1-1,NA,12
CASSQARTENTGELFF,TGCGCCAGCAGCCAGGCCCGGACGGAAAACACCGGGGAGCTGTTTTTT,TRBV5-1,NA,TRBJ2-2,NA,16
CASSPGQGFNSPLHF,TGTGCCAGTTCCCCGGGACAGGGGTTTAATTCACCCCTCCACTTT,TRBV19,NA,TRBJ1-6,TRBD1,15
CATQGQGGAPLHF,TGTGCCACCCAGGGACAGGGAGGAGCACCCCTCCACTTT,TRBV27,once,TRBJ1-6,TRBD1,13
CASSLKRTGEDTF,TGTGCCAGCAGTTTGAAACGGACAGGGGAGGACACCTTC,TRBV12-3/TRBV12-4,once,TRBJ1-2,TRBD1,13
CASRPGGTYNEQFF,TGTGCCAGCAGACCGGGGGGGACCTACAATGAGCAGTTCTTC,TRBV6-5,NA,TRBJ2-1,TRBD2,14
CASSLQGRNEKLFF,TGTGCCAGCAGCTTACAGGGTCGGAATGAAAAACTGTTTTTT,TRBV7-3,few,TRBJ1-4,NA,14
CASLGASGGTEAFF,TGTGCCAGCCTAGGAGCGAGTGGAGGCACTGAAGCTTTCTTT,TRBV6-5,few,TRBJ1-1,NA,14
CASSLPDPAAKNIQYF,TGTGCCAGCAGCTTACCTGACCCTGCAGCCAAAAACATTCAGTACTTC,TRBV11-3,NA,TRBJ2-4,NA,16
CASSKESTGGDQPQHF,TGTGCCAGCAGCAAAGAAAGCACAGGGGGGGATCAGCCCCAGCATTTT,TRBV21-1,NA,TRBJ1-5,NA,16
CASTASGGTQYF,TGTGCCAGCACGGCTAGCGGTGGGACCCAGTACTTC,TRBV6-5,NA,TRBJ2-5,TRBD2,12
CASRGTTTFQETQYF,TGCGCCAGCAGGGGGACTACAACTTTCCAAGAGACCCAGTACTTC,TRBV5-1,NA,TRBJ2-5,TRBD2,15
CASSYGGSNQPQHF,TGTGCCAGCAGCTACGGCGGTAGCAATCAGCCCCAGCATTTT,TRBV7-9,few,TRBJ1-5,NA,14
CASSEAGLAEGEQFF,TGCGCCAGCAGTGAAGCTGGGCTAGCCGAAGGTGAGCAGTTCTTC,TRBV10-1,NA,TRBJ2-1,NA,15
CASSFDKDRGANYGYTF,TGCGCCAGCAGCTTCGACAAAGACAGGGGTGCCAACTATGGCTACACCTTC,TRBV4-1,NA,TRBJ1-2,TRBD1,17
CASSLEMGSGTDTQYF,TGCGCCAGCAGCTTGGAGATGGGATCAGGGACAGATACGCAGTATTTT,TRBV5-1,few,TRBJ2-3,NA,16
CASSEATGGSSYNSPLHF,TGTGCCAGCAGTGAAGCTACAGGGGGGAGCTCCTATAATTCACCCCTCCACTTT,TRBV2,NA,TRBJ1-6,TRBD1,18
CASSYQRGEQFF,TGTGCCAGCAGCTATCAACGTGGGGAGCAGTTCTTC,TRBV7-3,few,TRBJ2-1,NA,12
CASSPTSPPDTQYF,TGTGCCAGCAGCCCGACTAGCCCACCAGATACGCAGTATTTT,TRBV7-3,NA,TRBJ2-3,TRBD2,14
CASSTLTGLGGYTF,TGCGCCAGCAGCACCCTGACAGGGCTGGGCGGCTACACCTTC,TRBV5-1,NA,TRBJ1-2,TRBD1,14
CASSVEAGSTDTQYF,TGTGCCAGCAGCGTAGAGGCCGGTAGCACAGATACGCAGTATTTT,TRBV9,NA,TRBJ2-3,NA,15
CASSTKRTGSIETQYF,TGTGCCAGCAGCACCAAAAGGACAGGGTCCATAGAGACCCAGTACTTC,TRBV6-6,NA,TRBJ2-5,TRBD1,16
CASSRDGAPGTEAFF,TGTGCCAGCTCACGGGATGGGGCCCCGGGGACTGAAGCTTTCTTT,TRBV18,NA,TRBJ1-1,NA,15